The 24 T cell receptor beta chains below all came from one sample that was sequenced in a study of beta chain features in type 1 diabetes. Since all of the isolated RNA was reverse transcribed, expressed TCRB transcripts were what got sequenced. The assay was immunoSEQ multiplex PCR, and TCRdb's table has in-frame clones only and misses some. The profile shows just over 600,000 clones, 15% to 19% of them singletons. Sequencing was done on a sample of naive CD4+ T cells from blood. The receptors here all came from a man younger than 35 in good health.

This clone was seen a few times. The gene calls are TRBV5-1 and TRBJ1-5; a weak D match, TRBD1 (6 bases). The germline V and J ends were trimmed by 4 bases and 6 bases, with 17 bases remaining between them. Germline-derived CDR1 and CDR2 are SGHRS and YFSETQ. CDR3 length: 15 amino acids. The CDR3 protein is CASSTGGPGAQPQHF. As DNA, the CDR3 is TGCGCCAGCAGCACTGGAGGCCCAGGGGCTCAGCCCCAGCATTTT.

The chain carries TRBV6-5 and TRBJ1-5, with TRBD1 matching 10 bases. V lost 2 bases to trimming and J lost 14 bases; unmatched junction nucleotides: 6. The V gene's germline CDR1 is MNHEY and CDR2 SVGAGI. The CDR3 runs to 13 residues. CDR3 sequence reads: CASSYTFGQGEHF. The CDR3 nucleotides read TGTGCCAGCAGTTACACATTTGGACAGGGGGAGCATTTT.

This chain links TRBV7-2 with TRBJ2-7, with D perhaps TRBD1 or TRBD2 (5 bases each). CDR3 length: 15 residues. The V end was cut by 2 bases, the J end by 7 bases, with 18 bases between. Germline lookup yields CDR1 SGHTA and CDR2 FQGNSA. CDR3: CASSLSRDLRGEQYF. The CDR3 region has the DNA TGTGCCAGCAGCTTATCTAGGGACCTACGAGGGGAGCAGTACTTC.

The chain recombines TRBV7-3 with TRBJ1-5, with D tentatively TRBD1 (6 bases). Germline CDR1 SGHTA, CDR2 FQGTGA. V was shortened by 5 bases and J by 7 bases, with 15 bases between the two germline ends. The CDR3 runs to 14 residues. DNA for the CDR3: TGTGCCAGCAGCGTAGGACAGCCTCAACAGCCCCAGCATTTT. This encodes CASSVGQPQQPQHF.

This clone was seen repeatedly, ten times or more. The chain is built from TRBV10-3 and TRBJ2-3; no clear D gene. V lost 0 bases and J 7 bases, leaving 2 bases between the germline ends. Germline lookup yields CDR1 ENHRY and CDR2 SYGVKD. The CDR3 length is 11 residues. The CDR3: CAISESYTQYF. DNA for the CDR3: TGTGCCATCAGTGAGTCGTATACGCAGTATTTT.

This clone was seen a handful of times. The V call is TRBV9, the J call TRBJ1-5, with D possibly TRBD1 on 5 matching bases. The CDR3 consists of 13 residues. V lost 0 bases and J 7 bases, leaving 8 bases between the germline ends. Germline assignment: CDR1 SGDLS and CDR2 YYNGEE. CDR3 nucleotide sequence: TGTGCCAGCAGCGTAGTAGGGGACCAGCCCCAGCATTTT. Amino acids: CASSVVGDQPQHF.

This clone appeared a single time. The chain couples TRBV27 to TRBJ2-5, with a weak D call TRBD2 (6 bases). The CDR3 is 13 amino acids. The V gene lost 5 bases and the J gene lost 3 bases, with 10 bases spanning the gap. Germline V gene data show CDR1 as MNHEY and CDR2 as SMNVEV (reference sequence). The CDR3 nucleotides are TGTGCCAGCAGTCGACTAGAAAAAGAGACCCAGTACTTC. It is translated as CASSRLEKETQYF.

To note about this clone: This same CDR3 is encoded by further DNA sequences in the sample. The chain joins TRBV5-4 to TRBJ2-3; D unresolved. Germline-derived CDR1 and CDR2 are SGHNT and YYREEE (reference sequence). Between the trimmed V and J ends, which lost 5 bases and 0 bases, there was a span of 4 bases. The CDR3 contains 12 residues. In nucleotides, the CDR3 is TGTGCCAGCAGTAGTAGCACAGATACGCAGTATTTT. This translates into CASSSSTDTQYF.

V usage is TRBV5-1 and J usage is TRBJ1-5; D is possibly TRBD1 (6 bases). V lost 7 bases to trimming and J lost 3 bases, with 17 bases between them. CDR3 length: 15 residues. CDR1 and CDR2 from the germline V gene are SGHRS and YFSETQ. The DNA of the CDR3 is TGCGCCAGCTCCCGGGGTGAGGGGGACAATCAGCCCCAGCATTTT. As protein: CASSRGEGDNQPQHF.

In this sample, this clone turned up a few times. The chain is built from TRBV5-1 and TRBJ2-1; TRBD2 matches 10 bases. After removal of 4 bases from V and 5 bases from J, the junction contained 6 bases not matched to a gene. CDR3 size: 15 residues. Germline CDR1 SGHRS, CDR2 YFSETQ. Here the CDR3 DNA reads TGCGCCAGCAGCCAGCGGGAGGGCCCCAACAATGAGCAGTTCTTC. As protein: CASSQREGPNNEQFF.

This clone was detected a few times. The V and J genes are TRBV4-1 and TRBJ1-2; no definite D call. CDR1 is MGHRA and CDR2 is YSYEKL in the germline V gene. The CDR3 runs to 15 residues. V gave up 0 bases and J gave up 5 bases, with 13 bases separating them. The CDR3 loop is CASSQDGQGGYGYTF. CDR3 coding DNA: TGCGCCAGCAGCCAAGATGGGCAAGGCGGTTATGGCTACACCTTC.

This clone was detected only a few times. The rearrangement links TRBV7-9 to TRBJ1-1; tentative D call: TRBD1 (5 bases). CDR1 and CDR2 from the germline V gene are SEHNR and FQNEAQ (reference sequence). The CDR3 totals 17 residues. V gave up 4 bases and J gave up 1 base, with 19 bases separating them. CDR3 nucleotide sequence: TGTGCCAGCAGCTCCAAAAACCTTAGGACACAGAACACTGAAGCTTTCTTT. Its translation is CASSSKNLRTQNTEAFF.

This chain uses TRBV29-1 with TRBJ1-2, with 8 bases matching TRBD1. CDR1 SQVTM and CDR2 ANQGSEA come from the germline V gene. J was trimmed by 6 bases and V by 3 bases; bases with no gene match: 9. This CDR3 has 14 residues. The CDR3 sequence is CSVEALQGANGYTF. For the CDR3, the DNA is TGCAGCGTTGAGGCTCTCCAGGGGGCGAATGGCTACACCTTC.

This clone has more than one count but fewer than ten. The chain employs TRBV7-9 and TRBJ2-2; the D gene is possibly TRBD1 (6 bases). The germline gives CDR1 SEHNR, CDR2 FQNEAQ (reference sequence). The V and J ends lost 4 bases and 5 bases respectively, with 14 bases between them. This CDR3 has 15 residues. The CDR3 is CASSSARTATGELFF. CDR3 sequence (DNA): TGTGCCAGCAGCTCAGCCAGGACAGCGACCGGGGAGCTGTTTTTT.

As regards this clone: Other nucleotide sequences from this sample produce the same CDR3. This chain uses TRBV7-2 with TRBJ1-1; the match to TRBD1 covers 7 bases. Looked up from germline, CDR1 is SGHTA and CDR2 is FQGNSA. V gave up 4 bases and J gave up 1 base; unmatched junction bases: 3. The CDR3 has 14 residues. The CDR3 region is CASSSRTGNTEAFF. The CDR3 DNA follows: TGTGCCAGCAGCTCAAGGACAGGGAACACTGAAGCTTTCTTT. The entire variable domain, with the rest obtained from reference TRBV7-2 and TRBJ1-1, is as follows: GAGVSQSPSNKVTEKGKDVELRCDPISGHTALYWYRQSLGQGLEFLIYFQGNSAPDKSGLPSDRFSAERTGGSVSTLTIQRTQQEDSAVYLCASSSRTGNTEAFFGQGTRLTVV.

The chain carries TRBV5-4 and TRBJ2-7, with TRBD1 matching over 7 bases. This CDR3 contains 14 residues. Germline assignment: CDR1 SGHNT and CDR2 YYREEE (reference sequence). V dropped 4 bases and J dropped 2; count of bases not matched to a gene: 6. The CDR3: CASSQRTGTYEQYF. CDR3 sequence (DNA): TGTGCCAGCAGCCAAAGGACAGGAACCTACGAGCAGTACTTC.

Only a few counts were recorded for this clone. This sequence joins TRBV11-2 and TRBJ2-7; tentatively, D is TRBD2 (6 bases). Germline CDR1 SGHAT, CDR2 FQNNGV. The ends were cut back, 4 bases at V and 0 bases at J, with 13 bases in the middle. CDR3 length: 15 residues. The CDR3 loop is CASSWGTGSSYEQYF. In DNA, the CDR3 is TGTGCCAGCAGCTGGGGGACCGGGAGCTCCTACGAGCAGTACTTC.

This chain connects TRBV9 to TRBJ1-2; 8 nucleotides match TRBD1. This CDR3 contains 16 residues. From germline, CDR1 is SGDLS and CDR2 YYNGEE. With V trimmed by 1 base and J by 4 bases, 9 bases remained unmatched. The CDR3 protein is CASSVSDREVFYGYTF. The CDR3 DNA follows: TGTGCCAGCAGCGTATCGGACAGGGAAGTCTTCTATGGCTACACCTTC.

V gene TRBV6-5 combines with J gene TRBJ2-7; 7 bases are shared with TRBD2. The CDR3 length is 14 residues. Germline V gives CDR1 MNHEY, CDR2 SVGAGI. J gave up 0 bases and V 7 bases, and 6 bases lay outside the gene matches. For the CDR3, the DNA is TGTGCCAGCACCCCGCGGGAGTACTCCTACGAGCAGTACTTC. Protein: CASTPREYSYEQYF.

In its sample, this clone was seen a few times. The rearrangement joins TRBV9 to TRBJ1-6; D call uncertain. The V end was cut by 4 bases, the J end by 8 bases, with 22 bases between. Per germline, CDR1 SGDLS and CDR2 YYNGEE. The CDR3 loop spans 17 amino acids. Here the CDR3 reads CASSLGPRRKGHSPLHF. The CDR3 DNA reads TGTGCCAGCAGCTTAGGACCGCGACGAAAAGGGCATTCACCCCTCCACTTT.

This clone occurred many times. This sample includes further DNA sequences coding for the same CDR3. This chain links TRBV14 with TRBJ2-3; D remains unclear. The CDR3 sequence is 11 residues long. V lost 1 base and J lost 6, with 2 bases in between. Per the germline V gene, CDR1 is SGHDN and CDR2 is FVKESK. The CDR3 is CASSQADTQYF. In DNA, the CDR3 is TGTGCCAGCAGCCAAGCGGATACGCAGTATTTT.

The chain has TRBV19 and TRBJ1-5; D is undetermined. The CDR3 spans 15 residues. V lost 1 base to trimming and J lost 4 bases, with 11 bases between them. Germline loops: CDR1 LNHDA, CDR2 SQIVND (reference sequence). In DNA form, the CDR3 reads TGTGCCAGTAGTATAGTGGGCCCTACAAATCAGCCCCAGCATTTT. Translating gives CASSIVGPTNQPQHF.

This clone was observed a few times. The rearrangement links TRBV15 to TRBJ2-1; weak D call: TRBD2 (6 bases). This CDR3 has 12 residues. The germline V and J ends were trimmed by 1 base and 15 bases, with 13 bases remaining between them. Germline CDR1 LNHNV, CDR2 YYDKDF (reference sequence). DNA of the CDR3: TGTGCCACCAGCAGAGGTGGAGGGTTAACGTTCTTC. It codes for CATSRGGGLTFF.

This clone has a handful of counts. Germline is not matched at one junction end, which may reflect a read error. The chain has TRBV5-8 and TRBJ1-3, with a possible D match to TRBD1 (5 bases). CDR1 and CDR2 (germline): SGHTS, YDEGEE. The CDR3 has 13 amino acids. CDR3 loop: CATSRVAGNTIYF. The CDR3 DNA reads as TGTGCCACCAGCAGGGTCGCGGGAAACACCATATATTTT.